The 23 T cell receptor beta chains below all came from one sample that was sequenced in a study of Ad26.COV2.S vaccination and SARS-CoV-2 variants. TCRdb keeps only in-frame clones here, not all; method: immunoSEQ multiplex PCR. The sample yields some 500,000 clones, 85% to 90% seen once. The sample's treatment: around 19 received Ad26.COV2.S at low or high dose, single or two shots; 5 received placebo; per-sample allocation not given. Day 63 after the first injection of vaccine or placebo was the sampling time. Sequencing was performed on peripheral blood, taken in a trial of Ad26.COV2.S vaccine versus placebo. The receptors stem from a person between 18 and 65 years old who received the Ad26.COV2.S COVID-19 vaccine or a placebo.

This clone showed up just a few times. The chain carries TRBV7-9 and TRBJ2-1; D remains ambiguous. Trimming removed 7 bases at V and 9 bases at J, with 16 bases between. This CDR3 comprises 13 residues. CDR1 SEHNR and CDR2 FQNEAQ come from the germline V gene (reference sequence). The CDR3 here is CASTLYPAAEQFF. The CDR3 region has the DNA TGTGCCAGCACCCTTTACCCGGCAGCTGAGCAGTTCTTC.

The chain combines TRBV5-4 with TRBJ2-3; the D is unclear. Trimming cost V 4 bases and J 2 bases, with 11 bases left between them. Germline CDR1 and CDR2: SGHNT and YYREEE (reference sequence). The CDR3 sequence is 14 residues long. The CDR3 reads CASSRNSYTDTQYF. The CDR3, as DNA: TGTGCCAGCAGCAGGAACTCATACACAGATACGCAGTATTTT.

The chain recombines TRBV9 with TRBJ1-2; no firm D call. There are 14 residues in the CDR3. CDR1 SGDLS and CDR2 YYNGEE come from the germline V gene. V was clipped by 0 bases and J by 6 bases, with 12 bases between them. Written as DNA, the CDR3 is TGTGCCAGCAGCGTAGCTCGGGGTTCTGATGGCTACACCTTC. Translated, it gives CASSVARGSDGYTF. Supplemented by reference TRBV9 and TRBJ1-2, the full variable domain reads DSGVTQTPKHLITATGQRVTLRCSPRSGDLSVYWYQQSLDQGLQFLIQYYNGEERAKGNILERFSAQQFPDLHSELNLSSLELGDSALYFCASSVARGSDGYTFGSGTRLTVV.

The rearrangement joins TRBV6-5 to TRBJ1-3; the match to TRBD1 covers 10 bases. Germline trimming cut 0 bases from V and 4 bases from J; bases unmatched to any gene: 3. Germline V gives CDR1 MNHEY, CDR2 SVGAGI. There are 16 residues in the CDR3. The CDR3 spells CASSYSDRGSGNTIYF. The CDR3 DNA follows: TGTGCCAGCAGTTACTCGGACAGGGGGTCGGGAAACACCATATATTTT.

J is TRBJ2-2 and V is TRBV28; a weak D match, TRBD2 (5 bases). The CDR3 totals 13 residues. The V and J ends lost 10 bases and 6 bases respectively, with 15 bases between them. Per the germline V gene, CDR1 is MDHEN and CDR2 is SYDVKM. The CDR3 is CATWLPEAGELFF. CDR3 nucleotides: TGTGCCACCTGGCTGCCGGAGGCCGGGGAGCTGTTTTTT.

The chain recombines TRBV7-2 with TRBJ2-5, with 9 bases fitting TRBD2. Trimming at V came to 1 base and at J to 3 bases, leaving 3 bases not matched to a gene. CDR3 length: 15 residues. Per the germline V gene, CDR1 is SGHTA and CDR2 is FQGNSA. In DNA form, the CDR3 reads TGTGCCAGCAGCTTAGTTCCTAGCGGGAAAGAGACCCAGTACTTC. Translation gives CASSLVPSGKETQYF.

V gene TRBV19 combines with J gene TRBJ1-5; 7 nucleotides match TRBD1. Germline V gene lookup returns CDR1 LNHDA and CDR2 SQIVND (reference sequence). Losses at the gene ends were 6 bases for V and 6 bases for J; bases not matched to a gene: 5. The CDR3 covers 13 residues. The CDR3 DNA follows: TGTGCCAGTAGCGACAGGGTGAGTCAGCCCCAGCATTTT. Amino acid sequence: CASSDRVSQPQHF.

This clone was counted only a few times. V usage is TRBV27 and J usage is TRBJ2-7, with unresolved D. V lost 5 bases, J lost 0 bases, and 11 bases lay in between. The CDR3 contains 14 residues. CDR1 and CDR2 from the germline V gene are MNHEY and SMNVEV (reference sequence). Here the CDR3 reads CASSARRASYEQYF. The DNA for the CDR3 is TGTGCCAGCAGTGCCCGTAGGGCCTCCTACGAGCAGTACTTC.

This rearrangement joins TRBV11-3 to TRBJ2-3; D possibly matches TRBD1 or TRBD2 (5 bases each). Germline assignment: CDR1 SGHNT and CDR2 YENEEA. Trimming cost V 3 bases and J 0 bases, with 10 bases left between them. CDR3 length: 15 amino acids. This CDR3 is CASSFYRTSTDTQYF. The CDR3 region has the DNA TGTGCCAGCAGCTTTTACAGGACTAGCACAGATACGCAGTATTTT.

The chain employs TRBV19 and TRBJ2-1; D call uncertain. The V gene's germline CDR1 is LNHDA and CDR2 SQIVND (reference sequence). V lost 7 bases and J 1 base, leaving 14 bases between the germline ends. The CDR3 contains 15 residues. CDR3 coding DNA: TGTGCCAGTACTCAGACCGTAAATTCCTACAATGAGCAGTTCTTC. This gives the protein CASTQTVNSYNEQFF.

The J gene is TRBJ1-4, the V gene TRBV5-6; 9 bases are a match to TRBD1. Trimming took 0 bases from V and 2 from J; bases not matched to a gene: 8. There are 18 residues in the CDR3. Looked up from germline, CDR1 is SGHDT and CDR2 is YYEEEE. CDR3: CASSLATGGWGTNEKLFF. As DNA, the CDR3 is TGTGCCAGCAGCTTGGCTACAGGGGGCTGGGGGACTAATGAAAAACTGTTTTTT.

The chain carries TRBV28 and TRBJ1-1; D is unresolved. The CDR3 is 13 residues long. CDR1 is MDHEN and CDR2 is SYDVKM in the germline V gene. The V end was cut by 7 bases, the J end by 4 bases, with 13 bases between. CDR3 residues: CASIRGWGTEAFF. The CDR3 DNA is TGTGCCAGCATAAGAGGTTGGGGCACTGAAGCTTTCTTT.

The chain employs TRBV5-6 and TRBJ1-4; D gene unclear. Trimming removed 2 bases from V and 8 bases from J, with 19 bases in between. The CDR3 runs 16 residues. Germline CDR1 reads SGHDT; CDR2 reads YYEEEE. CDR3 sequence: CASSFSPVPPGEKLFF. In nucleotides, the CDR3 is TGTGCCAGCAGCTTTTCCCCGGTTCCTCCTGGGGAAAAACTGTTTTTT.

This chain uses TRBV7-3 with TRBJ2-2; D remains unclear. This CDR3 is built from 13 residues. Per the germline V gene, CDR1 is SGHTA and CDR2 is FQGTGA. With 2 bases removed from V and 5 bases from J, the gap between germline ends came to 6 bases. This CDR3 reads CASSLPGTGELFF. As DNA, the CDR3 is TGTGCCAGCAGCTTACCAGGAACCGGGGAGCTGTTTTTT.

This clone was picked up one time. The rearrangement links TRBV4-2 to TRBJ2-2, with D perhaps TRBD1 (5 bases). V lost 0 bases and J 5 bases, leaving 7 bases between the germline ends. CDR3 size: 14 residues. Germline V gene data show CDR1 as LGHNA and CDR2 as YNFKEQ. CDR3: CASSQEPGTGELFF. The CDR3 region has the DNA TGTGCCAGCAGCCAAGAACCAGGGACCGGGGAGCTGTTTTTT.

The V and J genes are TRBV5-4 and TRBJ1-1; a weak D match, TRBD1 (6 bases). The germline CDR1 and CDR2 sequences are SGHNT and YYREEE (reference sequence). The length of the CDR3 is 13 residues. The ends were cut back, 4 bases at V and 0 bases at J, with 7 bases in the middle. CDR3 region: CASSRTVNTEAFF. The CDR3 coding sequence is TGTGCCAGCAGCCGGACAGTGAACACTGAAGCTTTCTTT.

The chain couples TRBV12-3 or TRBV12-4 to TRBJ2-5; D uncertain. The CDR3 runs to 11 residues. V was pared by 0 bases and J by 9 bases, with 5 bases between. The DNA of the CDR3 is TGTGCCAGCAGTTTAGCAAGGGCCCAGTACTTC. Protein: CASSLARAQYF.

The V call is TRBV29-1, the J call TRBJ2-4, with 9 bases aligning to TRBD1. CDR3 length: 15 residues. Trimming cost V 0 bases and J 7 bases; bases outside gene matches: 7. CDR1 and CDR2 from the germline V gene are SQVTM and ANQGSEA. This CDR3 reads CSVEDLGTGFNIQYF. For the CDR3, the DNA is TGCAGCGTTGAAGATCTCGGGACAGGGTTTAACATTCAGTACTTC.

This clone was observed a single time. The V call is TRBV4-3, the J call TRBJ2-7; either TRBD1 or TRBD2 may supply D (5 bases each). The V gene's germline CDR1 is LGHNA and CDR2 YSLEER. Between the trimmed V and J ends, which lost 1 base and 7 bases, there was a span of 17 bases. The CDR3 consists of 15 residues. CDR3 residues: CASSQVRDRRGEQYF. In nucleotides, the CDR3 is TGCGCCAGCAGCCAAGTAAGGGACCGTAGGGGAGAGCAGTACTTC.

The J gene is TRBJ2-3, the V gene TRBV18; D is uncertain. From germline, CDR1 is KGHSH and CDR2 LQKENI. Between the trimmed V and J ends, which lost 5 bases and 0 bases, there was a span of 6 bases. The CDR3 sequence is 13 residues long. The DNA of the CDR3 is TGTGCCAGCTCAGCTCCTAGCACAGATACGCAGTATTTT. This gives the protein CASSAPSTDTQYF.

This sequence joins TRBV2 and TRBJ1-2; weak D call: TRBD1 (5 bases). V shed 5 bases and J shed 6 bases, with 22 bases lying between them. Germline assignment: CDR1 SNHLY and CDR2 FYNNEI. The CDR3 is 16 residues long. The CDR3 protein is CASSYGRQLIADGYTF. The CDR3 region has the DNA TGTGCCAGCAGTTATGGGAGACAGCTTATAGCCGATGGCTACACCTTC.

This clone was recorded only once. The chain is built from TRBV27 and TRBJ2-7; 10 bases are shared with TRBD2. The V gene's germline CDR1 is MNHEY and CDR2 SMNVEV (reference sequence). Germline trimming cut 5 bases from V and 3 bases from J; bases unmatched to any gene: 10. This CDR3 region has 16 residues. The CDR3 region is CASSLVAGGPFYEQYV. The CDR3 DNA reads TGTGCCAGCAGTCTAGTAGCGGGGGGACCCTTCTACGAGCAGTACGTC.

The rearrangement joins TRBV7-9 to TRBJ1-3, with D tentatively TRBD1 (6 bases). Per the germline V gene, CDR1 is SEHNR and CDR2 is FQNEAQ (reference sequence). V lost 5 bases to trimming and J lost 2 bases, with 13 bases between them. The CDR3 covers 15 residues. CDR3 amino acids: CASSRTGSAGNTIYF. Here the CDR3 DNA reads TGTGCCAGCAGCCGAACAGGGTCGGCTGGAAACACCATATATTTT. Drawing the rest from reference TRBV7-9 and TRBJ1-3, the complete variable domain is DTGVSQNPRHKITKRGQNVTFRCDPISEHNRLYWYRQTLGQGPEFLTYFQNEAQLEKSRLLSDRFSAERPKGSFSTLEIQRTEQGDSAMYLCASSRTGSAGNTIYFGEGSWLTVV.